The present T cell receptor (beta chain) was sequenced within a study of blood T cells in healthy people across ages. Findings of the study overall: Naive CD4+ cells and diversity were both higher in long-lived donors than in aged donors. Naive and antigen-experienced cells were not separated, limiting conclusive comparison.

The CDR3 totals 17 residues. Germline V CDR1 and CDR2: SGHVS, FQNEAQ. The trim removed 5 bases at V and 0 bases at J, leaving 12 bases unmatched. In the case of this clonotype: The antigen is unknown.

PCR was performed a second time for about 7 to 12 cycles using a sample-barcoded 5' primer and a J-beta primer mix. A template-switch adaptor that had 12 random nucleotides put a tag on each cDNA molecule. A single record per CDR3 protein comes from TCRdb applying MiXCR to the 5' RACE reads. The table includes about 730,000 distinct CDR3 sequences, 43% detected once. This chain links TRBV7-8 with TRBJ2-7, with 8 bases lining up with TRBD2. The TCR comes from a woman between 55 and 75 years old in good health. What was sequenced was blood. The CDR3 loop reads CASSAPREREISYEQYF. In nucleotides, the CDR3 is TGTGCCAGCAGCGCCCCCCGGGAGCGGGAGATCTCCTACGAGCAGTACTTC.